The T cell receptor (beta chain) described here comes from a study of cytomegalovirus exposure and HLA in healthy donors. Whole-study findings and limits: It was reportedly the case that the classifier diagnosed cytomegalovirus status with high specificity and sensitivity. The study labeled fewer than 200 TCR beta chains cytomegalovirus-associated. In a later analysis, first-cohort TCR clusters were found to tend to co-occur in the 130 or so validation repertoires.

Note on this clone: Its antigen is still unknown.

The data were produced by immunoSEQ multiplex PCR, yet TCRdb's version contains in-frame clones alone and is incomplete. There are 250,000 to 350,000 clones in the sample; over 75% occur only once, and around 0.91% lies in the top ten. The CDR3 covers 15 residues. CDR1 is LNHDA and CDR2 is SQIVND in the germline V gene (reference sequence). The V segment lost 1 base and the J segment 3 bases; nucleotides outside the gene matches: 5. The receptor was derived from a man aged 25 to 40 in good health and CMV-seronegative. The sequenced sample was PBMCs. The chain uses TRBV19 and TRBJ2-7, with 8 bases matching TRBD2. The DNA for the CDR3 is TGTGCCAGTAGTATAGGGCGGGGGGCTATCTACGAGCAGTACTTC. Translation: CASSIGRGAIYEQYF. The full variable domain, with the rest looked up from reference TRBV19 and TRBJ2-7, is DGGITQSPKYLFRKEGQNVTLSCEQNLNHDAMYWYRQDPGQGLRLIYYSQIVNDFQKGDIAEGYSVSREKKESFPLTVTSAQKNPTAFYLCASSIGRGAIYEQYFGPGTRLTVT.